This is a list of T cell receptor beta chains from one sample in a study of blood T cell repertoires in COVID-19. Profiled with immunoSEQ multiplex PCR; TCRdb holds only in-frame clones, not every one. This table has some 300,000 clones, about 90% appearing once. The sample comprised peripheral blood. These receptors came from a woman in her forties with COVID-19, enrolled during active disease. The CDR3 runs from the conserved cysteine through the conserved F or W. D genes are given only for firm matches. Some rows mark clone size as missing; the rest say once, few, many or name a class of expanded clone.

CASSEGRDSNQPQHF	TGTGCCAGCAGTGAGGGCAGAGATAGCAATCAGCCCCAGCATTTT	TRBV6-1	TRBJ1-5	.	.
CASSRDIGSYNEQFF	TGTGCCAGCAGCCGGGACATCGGCTCCTACAATGAGCAGTTCTTC	TRBV7-3	TRBJ2-1	.	.
CASSLDGAVLEEQYF	TGTGCCAGCAGCTTGGATGGGGCGGTTCTGGAAGAGCAGTACTTC	TRBV5-4	TRBJ2-7	few	.
CASGLTSRGHDEQFF	TGTGCTAGTGGTTTGACCTCCAGGGGGCACGATGAGCAGTTCTTC	TRBV12-5	TRBJ2-1	.	TRBD1
CASRSDRGNNYGYTF	TGTGCCAGCAGATCGGACAGGGGGAATAACTATGGCTACACCTTC	TRBV6-5	TRBJ1-2	.	TRBD1
CASSPRRLAGTEAFF	TGTGCCAGCAGTCCCCGCCGACTCGCCGGTACTGAAGCTTTCTTT	TRBV6-5	TRBJ1-1	.	.
CASDGQGEQFF	TGTGCCAGCGACGGGCAGGGTGAGCAGTTCTTC	TRBV2	TRBJ2-1	.	.
CASTFTGAQETQYF	TGTGCCAGCACCTTCACAGGGGCCCAAGAGACCCAGTACTTC	TRBV7-9	TRBJ2-5	.	TRBD1
CASSNPGLYGYTF	TGTGCCAGCAGTAACCCAGGGCTCTATGGCTACACCTTC	TRBV28	TRBJ1-2	.	.
CASSLATSGITDTQYF	TGTGCCAGCAGCTTAGCGACTAGCGGGATCACAGATACGCAGTATTTT	TRBV7-8	TRBJ2-3	.	TRBD2
CASSRGTGYYEQYF	TGTGCCAGCAGCCGCGGGACAGGGTACTACGAGCAGTACTTC	TRBV11-2	TRBJ2-7	few	TRBD1
CASSYSTSGRPKSYNEQFF	TGTGCCAGCAGTTACTCGACTAGCGGGAGACCTAAAAGCTACAATGAGCAGTTCTTC	TRBV6-2/TRBV6-3	TRBJ2-1	.	TRBD2
CASSPGREAFF	TGTGCCAGCAGCCCTGGGAGGGAAGCTTTCTTT	TRBV7-9	TRBJ1-1	.	.
CASRYAGGSEQYF	TGTGCCAGCAGATATGCTGGGGGCAGCGAGCAGTACTTC	TRBV5-4	TRBJ2-7	.	.
CASTIRGTQPQHF	TGTGCCAGCACCATCAGGGGCACTCAGCCCCAGCATTTT	TRBV5-8	TRBJ1-5	.	.
CASSQVQNYEQYF	TGTGCCAGCAGCCAGGTACAGAACTACGAGCAGTACTTC	TRBV3-1/TRBV3-2	TRBJ2-7	few	.
CASSQGTRLATDTQYF	TGCGCCAGCAGCCAAGGAACCCGACTAGCCACAGATACGCAGTATTTT	TRBV4-3	TRBJ2-3	.	TRBD2
CASSLFDVAGGRETQYF	TGCGCCAGCAGCTTGTTTGACGTAGCGGGGGGCAGGGAGACCCAGTACTTC	TRBV5-1	TRBJ2-5	.	TRBD2
CASSLQGRVTGELFF	TGTGCCAGTAGCCTACAGGGACGGGTCACCGGGGAGCTGTTTTTT	TRBV19	TRBJ2-2	few	.
CASRRGTGLGGEQFF	TGTGCCAGCAGAAGGGGGACAGGGTTGGGTGGTGAGCAGTTCTTC	TRBV11-1	TRBJ2-1	once	TRBD1
CATSREGFGTGLNTEAFF	TGTGCCACCAGCAGAGAAGGCTTCGGAACAGGACTGAACACTGAAGCTTTCTTT	TRBV15	TRBJ1-1	few	.
CASSLRQTQETQYF	TGTGCCAGCAGCCTTCGACAGACCCAAGAGACCCAGTACTTC	TRBV11-1	TRBJ2-5	once	.
CASSLAGLKATGELFF	TGTGCCAGCAGCTTAGCGGGACTGAAGGCAACCGGGGAGCTGTTTTTT	TRBV7-6	TRBJ2-2	once	.
CASSTTSSGQYF	TGTGCCAGCAGTACCACTAGCTCCGGGCAGTACTTC	TRBV28	TRBJ2-7	once	.
CASSVEGRNTIYF	TGTGCCAGCAGCGTAGAGGGGAGAAACACCATATATTTT	TRBV9	TRBJ1-3	.	.
CASSHQGPTNQPQHF	TGTGCCAGCAGCCATCAGGGGCCAACAAATCAGCCCCAGCATTTT	TRBV3-1/TRBV3-2	TRBJ1-5	.	.
CASSQGLQGALNEKLFF	TGTGCCAGCAGCCAAGGGTTACAGGGGGCACTCAATGAAAAACTGTTTTTT	TRBV14	TRBJ1-4	.	TRBD1
CASSLNPGDTEAFF	TGCGCCAGCAGCTTGAATCCAGGCGACACTGAAGCTTTCTTT	TRBV5-1	TRBJ1-1	.	.
CASTGLDNYEQFF	TGTGCCAGCACGGGACTAGATAACTATGAGCAGTTCTTC	TRBV7-9	TRBJ2-1	.	TRBD2
CASSYYAGQETQYF	TGTGCCAGCAGTTACTACGCGGGGCAAGAGACCCAGTACTTC	TRBV6-2/TRBV6-3	TRBJ2-5	.	.
CASSFDSQETQYF	TGCGCCAGCAGCTTCGACAGCCAAGAGACCCAGTACTTC	TRBV5-1	TRBJ2-5	.	.
CASSPEGTEAFF	TGTGCCAGCAGCCCGGAGGGCACTGAAGCTTTCTTT	TRBV5-6	TRBJ1-1	.	.
CASSKNRIYNSPLHF	TGCGCCAGCAGCAAAAACAGGATTTATAATTCACCCCTCCACTTT	TRBV4-3	TRBJ1-6	.	.
CASRTRTGENTEAFF	TGTGCCAGCAGGACCCGGACAGGGGAGAACACTGAAGCTTTCTTT	TRBV2	TRBJ1-1	.	TRBD1
CASRGQDNQPQHF	TGTGCCAGTAGGGGACAGGACAATCAGCCCCAGCATTTT	TRBV19	TRBJ1-5	.	TRBD1
CASSLGGRMRTGELFF	TGTGCTAGCAGCTTAGGGGGGCGAATGAGGACCGGGGAGCTGTTTTTT	TRBV7-7	TRBJ2-2	.	.
CASSLVVVNTEAFF	TGTGCCAGCAGCTTAGTGGTAGTGAACACTGAAGCTTTCTTT	TRBV7-2	TRBJ1-1	.	.
CASSESRGQETQYF	TGTGCCAGCAGTGAAAGCAGGGGGCAAGAGACCCAGTACTTC	TRBV2	TRBJ2-5	.	TRBD1
CASSVGAAGQFSSYEQYF	TGTGCCAGCAGCGTAGGAGCGGCAGGCCAATTCAGCTCCTACGAGCAGTACTTC	TRBV9	TRBJ2-7	once	.
CASSRAGGYGSYNEQFF	TGTGCCAGCAGTAGGGCGGGAGGTTACGGGTCCTACAATGAGCAGTTCTTC	TRBV6-4	TRBJ2-1	.	TRBD2
CASTPTPGQGNTGELFF	TGTGCCAGTACTCCCACCCCGGGACAGGGGAACACCGGGGAGCTGTTTTTT	TRBV19	TRBJ2-2	.	TRBD1
CASSLGTGGTAFF	TGTGCCAGCAGCCTCGGGACGGGAGGGACAGCTTTCTTT	TRBV5-4	TRBJ1-1	.	.
CASSFIAGDINEQFF	TGTGCCAGCAGCTTTATAGCGGGGGATATCAATGAGCAGTTCTTC	TRBV7-3	TRBJ2-1	.	TRBD2
CASRPGPDRDWGYEQFF	TGTGCCAGTAGGCCTGGCCCCGACAGGGATTGGGGATATGAGCAGTTCTTC	TRBV19	TRBJ2-1	few	TRBD1
CASSMDPRGSPLHF	TGTGCCAGCAGCATGGACCCCAGGGGTTCACCCCTCCACTTT	TRBV28	TRBJ1-6	.	.
CASSHGSSGQLSEQFF	TGCGCCAGCAGCCACGGGTCCTCGGGACAGTTAAGTGAGCAGTTCTTC	TRBV4-1	TRBJ2-1	.	TRBD1
CASSGRQGPNEKLFF	TGTGCCAGCAGTGGCCGCCAGGGGCCGAATGAAAAACTGTTTTTT	TRBV2	TRBJ1-4	.	.
CASSLAGAEKLFF	TGTGCCAGCAGCTTAGCAGGGGCCGAAAAACTGTTTTTT	TRBV7-9	TRBJ1-4	.	.
CASSQTGRNEKLFF	TGTGCCAGCAGCCAGACAGGGCGTAATGAAAAACTGTTTTTT	TRBV28	TRBJ1-4	.	TRBD1
CATSARGRAGETQYF	TGTGCCACCAGTGCCCGCGGGAGGGCCGGAGAGACCCAGTACTTC	TRBV24-1	TRBJ2-5	.	TRBD2
CAASAGGTPDTQYF	TGTGCCGCCTCCGCCGGCGGGACCCCAGATACGCAGTATTTT	TRBV10-3	TRBJ2-3	once	.
CASSRGNQPQHF	TGTGCCAGCAGCCGGGGGAATCAGCCCCAGCATTTT	TRBV27	TRBJ1-5	.	.
CASSRTGRNQPQHF	TGTGCCAGCAGTAGGACAGGTCGCAATCAGCCCCAGCATTTT	TRBV7-2	TRBJ1-5	.	TRBD1